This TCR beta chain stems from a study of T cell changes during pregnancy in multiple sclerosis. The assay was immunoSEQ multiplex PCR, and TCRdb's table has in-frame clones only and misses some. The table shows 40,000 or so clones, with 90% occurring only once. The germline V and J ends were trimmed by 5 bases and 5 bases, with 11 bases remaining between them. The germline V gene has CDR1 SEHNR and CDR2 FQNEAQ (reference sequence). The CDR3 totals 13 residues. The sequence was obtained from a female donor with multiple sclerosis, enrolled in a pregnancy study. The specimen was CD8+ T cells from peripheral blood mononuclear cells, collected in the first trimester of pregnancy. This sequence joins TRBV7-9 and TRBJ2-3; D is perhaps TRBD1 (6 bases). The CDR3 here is CASSQQGIDTQYF. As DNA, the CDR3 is TGTGCCAGCAGCCAACAGGGAATAGATACGCAGTATTTT. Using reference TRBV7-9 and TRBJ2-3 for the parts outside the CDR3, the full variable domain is DTGVSQNPRHKITKRGQNVTFRCDPISEHNRLYWYRQTLGQGPEFLTYFQNEAQLEKSRLLSDRFSAERPKGSFSTLEIQRTEQGDSAMYLCASSQQGIDTQYFGPGTRLTVL.